One sample yielded the 17 T cell receptor beta chains listed below, sequenced in a study of blood T cells in healthy people across ages (dated by TCRdb to between 2014 and 2016). Libraries were built with 5' RACE. Data came from an Illumina HiSeq 2500. A second PCR of about 7 to 12 cycles was run with a J-beta primer mix and a sample-barcoded 5' primer. TCRdb trimmed the raw reads at Q25, called clones with MiXCR and kept productive beta chains. Rows matching on CDR3 protein sequence are summarized as one entry with the most common DNA and genes. The sample includes about 1 million distinct CDR3 sequences, with 45% observed a single time. The ten most abundant clones make up under 20% of the sample. The sample was blood. These receptors were taken from a woman aged 55-69 years in good health.

This clonotype has a handful of counts. The chain joins TRBV12-3 or TRBV12-4 to TRBJ2-7; 9 bases are a match to TRBD1. V shed 3 bases and J 5 bases; nucleotides not matched to a gene: 11. CDR3 length: 16 residues. The CDR3: CASSFNPGQGIHEQYF. The CDR3 DNA is TGTGCCAGCAGTTTCAATCCGGGACAGGGTATACACGAGCAGTACTTC.

The V call is TRBV7-9, the J call TRBJ2-7; the D gene could be TRBD1 or TRBD2 (6 bases each). The V and J ends lost 5 bases and 1 base respectively, with 18 bases between them. Germline assignment: CDR1 SEHNR and CDR2 FQNEAQ (reference sequence). This CDR3 region has 16 residues. CDR3 sequence reads: CASSPYRGLTSYEQYF. The CDR3 region has the DNA TGTGCCAGCAGCCCGTATCGGGGGCTCACTTCCTACGAGCAGTACTTC.

The V gene is TRBV2, the J gene TRBJ2-7; TRBD2 matches 13 bases. Looked up from germline, CDR1 is SNHLY and CDR2 is FYNNEI. The CDR3 has 13 residues. After removal of 8 bases from V and 12 bases from J, the junction contained 10 bases not matched to a gene. CDR3 in amino acids: CASGRTSGSSRYF. CDR3 nucleotide sequence: TGTGCCAGCGGTCGGACTAGCGGGAGTAGTAGGTACTTC.

V is TRBV29-1 and J is TRBJ2-1; D is unresolved. The end of the DNA is better explained by TRBJ2-7, so the J call may be wrong. Germline V gives CDR1 SQVTM, CDR2 ANQGSEA. The CDR3 totals 12 residues. DNA of the CDR3: TGCAGCGTTGATCCCCTGCGTAATGAGCAGTACTTC. Its protein is CSVDPLRNEQYF.

This chain links TRBV15 with TRBJ2-4, with 7 bases lining up with TRBD2. Trimming cost V 8 bases and J 6 bases; bases outside gene matches: 4. There are 12 residues in the CDR3. Germline V gene lookup returns CDR1 LNHNV and CDR2 YYDKDF (reference sequence). The CDR3 DNA is TGTGCCACCCGGGGGGAGGGAAACATTCAGTACTTC. This codes for CATRGEGNIQYF.

The rearrangement joins TRBV20-1 to TRBJ2-1; TRBD2 might be the D (7 bases). The V end was cut by 3 bases, the J end by 3 bases, with 18 bases between. CDR1 DFQATT and CDR2 SNEGSKA come from the germline V gene (reference sequence). This CDR3 spans 16 amino acids. The CDR3 sequence: CSASGGAGHYYNEQFF. The CDR3 bases are TGCAGTGCTAGCGGCGGAGCGGGACATTACTACAATGAGCAGTTCTTC.

This clonotype was seen a handful of times. The rearrangement links TRBV20-1 to TRBJ2-1; weak D call: TRBD2 (6 bases). This CDR3 is built from 14 residues. The V end was cut by 0 bases, the J end by 10 bases, with 16 bases between. Germline V lookup: CDR1 DFQATT, CDR2 SNEGSKA (reference sequence). CDR3: CSARDEGLAGEQFF. The DNA for the CDR3 is TGCAGTGCTAGAGATGAGGGACTCGCTGGCGAGCAGTTCTTC.

This chain uses TRBV5-5 with TRBJ2-5; a possible D gene is TRBD2 (5 bases). Trimming shortened V by 6 bases and J by 4 bases, and 13 bases separated the two germline ends. Per germline, CDR1 SGHKS and CDR2 YYEKEE (reference sequence). CDR3 length: 13 residues. Here the CDR3 DNA reads TGTGCCAGCACGAGAGGAGGCCTAGAGACCCAGTACTTC. Protein sequence: CASTRGGLETQYF.

The table lists this clonotype with a few counts. The V gene is TRBV6-6, the J gene TRBJ2-5; the D gene is possibly TRBD2 (5 bases). The DNA end is more similar to TRBJ2-7, so the J call may be wrong. Germline V gene sequence: CDR1 MNHNY, CDR2 SVGAGI (reference sequence). The CDR3 runs to 13 residues. The DNA of the CDR3 is TGTGCCAGCAGAGACCTATCCGGGGACGAGCAGTACTTC. Encoded protein: CASRDLSGDEQYF.

This clonotype has a single count. The rearrangement links TRBV24-1 to TRBJ2-3; 7 positions agree with TRBD1. This CDR3 is 17 amino acids long. Germline V gene sequence: CDR1 KGHDR, CDR2 SFDVKD. J was trimmed by 2 bases and V by 2 bases; bases with no gene match: 9. CDR3 amino acids: CATSDSPRQGSTDTQYF. The CDR3 DNA reads as TGTGCCACCAGTGATTCCCCAAGACAGGGATCCACAGATACGCAGTATTTT.

The chain is built from TRBV3-1 and TRBJ2-1; tentatively, D is TRBD2 (5 bases). CDR1 LGHDT and CDR2 YNNKEL come from the germline V gene (reference sequence). V was pared by 5 bases and J by 0 bases, with 17 bases between. CDR3 length equals 17 residues. CDR3 loop: CASSTILRGSSYNEQFF. CDR3 coding DNA: TGTGCCAGCAGCACGATTTTACGGGGAAGCTCCTACAATGAGCAGTTCTTC.

This CDR3 is CASSLYRDLNQPQHF. The CDR3 nucleotides are TGTGCCAGCAGCTTATACAGGGATCTCAATCAGCCCCAGCATTTT. The V call is TRBV7-8, the J call TRBJ1-5; possible D gene TRBD1, 6 bases. This CDR3 has 15 amino acids. CDR1 and CDR2 (germline): SGHVS, FQNEAQ. V was clipped by 2 bases and J by 3 bases, with 11 bases between them. Together with reference TRBV7-8 and TRBJ1-5, the CDR3 gives the full variable domain: GAGVSQSPRYKVAKRGQDVALRCDPISGHVSLFWYQQALGQGPEFLTYFQNEAQLDKSGLPSDRFFAERPEGSVSTLKIQRTQQEDSAVYLCASSLYRDLNQPQHFGDGTRLSIL.

V usage is TRBV20-1 and J usage is TRBJ2-7; TRBD2 matches at 9 bases. The CDR3 sequence is 15 residues long. Germline trimming cut 0 bases from V and 2 bases from J; bases unmatched to any gene: 5. CDR1 is DFQATT, CDR2 SNEGSKA, per germline (reference sequence). This CDR3 is CSARDLAGSTYEQYF. CDR3 DNA: TGCAGTGCTAGAGATCTAGCGGGATCAACCTACGAGCAGTACTTC.

This sequence joins TRBV12-3 or TRBV12-4 and TRBJ1-1, with a possible D match to TRBD1 (5 bases). The CDR3 sequence is 14 residues long. The V end was cut by 4 bases, the J end by 0 bases, with 9 bases between. CDR3 amino acids: CASSSLQVNTEAFF. The CDR3, as DNA: TGTGCCAGCAGTTCCTTACAGGTGAACACTGAAGCTTTCTTT.

Turning to this clonotype: At one of its ends the junction is not consistent with the germline gene, which may arise from a read error. The V and J genes are TRBV18 and TRBJ2-1; 9 bases line up with TRBD2. Germline CDR1 and CDR2: KGHSH and LQKENI. The CDR3 is 13 residues long. CDR3 coding DNA: TGTGCCTGCTCAGCCGGGACTAGCTATGAGCAGTTCTTC. Its translation: CACSAGTSYEQFF. Based on the CDR3 plus reference TRBV18 and TRBJ2-1, the full variable domain is NAGVMQNPRHLVRRRGQEARLRCSPMKGHSHVYWYRQLPEEGLKFMVYLQKENIIDESGMPKERFSAEFPKEGPSILRIQQVVRGDSAAYFCACSAGTSYEQFFGPGTRLTVL.

The chain uses TRBV20-1 and TRBJ2-7, with 11 nucleotides matching TRBD1. J gave up 8 bases and V 4 bases, and 4 bases lay outside the gene matches. CDR1 and CDR2 from the germline V gene are DFQATT and SNEGSKA (reference sequence). The CDR3 spans 12 residues. CDR3 region: CSATRTGGKQYF. In DNA form, the CDR3 reads TGCAGTGCTACGCGGACAGGGGGCAAGCAGTACTTC.

This clonotype occurred a few times. The rearrangement joins TRBV15 to TRBJ1-2; weak D call: TRBD1 (5 bases). The length of the CDR3 is 18 residues. V lost 1 base, J lost 3 bases, and 21 bases lay in between. Germline values: CDR1 LNHNV, CDR2 YYDKDF (reference sequence). In DNA form, the CDR3 reads TGTGCCACCAGCAGAGCCATCCCCCGGGGCAGGTCGGACTATGGCTACACCTTC. Its translation: CATSRAIPRGRSDYGYTF.